This T cell receptor (beta chain) came from a study of T cell changes during pregnancy in multiple sclerosis. The table came from immunoSEQ multiplex PCR; TCRdb's copy has only in-frame clones and leaves some out. The repertoire has about 40,000 clones, approximately 94% of them found once; the top ten carry about 0.37%. CDR3 size: 16 residues. After removal of 2 bases from V and 5 bases from J, the junction contained 10 bases not matched to a gene. Germline values: CDR1 KGHSH, CDR2 LQKENI. The receptor's source is a female donor with multiple sclerosis, enrolled in a pregnancy study. The chain carries TRBV18 and TRBJ1-1; 8 nucleotides align to TRBD1. This sample comprised CD4+ T cells from peripheral blood mononuclear cells, obtained after pregnancy. CDR3 amino acids: CASSPDPGQGWTEAFF. For the CDR3, the DNA is TGTGCCAGCTCACCAGACCCAGGACAGGGTTGGACTGAAGCTTTCTTT. The whole variable domain, filled in from reference TRBV18 and TRBJ1-1, reads NAGVMQNPRHLVRRRGQEARLRCSPMKGHSHVYWYRQLPEEGLKFMVYLQKENIIDESGMPKERFSAEFPKEGPSILRIQQVVRGDSAAYFCASSPDPGQGWTEAFFGQGTRLTVV.